This T cell receptor (beta chain) appears in the sequencing data of a study of T cells in Graves' hyperthyroidism and ophthalmopathy. This clonotype has a count of ten or more. Template material for amplifying TCR beta CDR3 regions consisted of RNA transcripts. HTBI primers drove first-round RT-PCR of the TCR CDR3. From the multiplex PCR reads, TCRdb called clonotypes with MiXCR, one entry per CDR3 protein. The profile shows 300,000 to 400,000 distinct CDR3 sequences, 18% of them singletons. The CDR3 contains 13 residues. Germline lookup yields CDR1 SNHLY and CDR2 FYNNEI. Trimming cost V 4 bases and J 3 bases, with 9 bases left between them.

The rearrangement links TRBV2 to TRBJ1-1, with D perhaps matching TRBD1 (5 bases). This clonotype originated in a woman aged 50 to 60 with Graves' hyperthyroidism. Sequencing was carried out using blood. CDR3 nucleotides: TGTGCCAGCAGTGTTTCGGGGGACACTGAAGCTTTCTTT. Encoded protein: CASSVSGDTEAFF.